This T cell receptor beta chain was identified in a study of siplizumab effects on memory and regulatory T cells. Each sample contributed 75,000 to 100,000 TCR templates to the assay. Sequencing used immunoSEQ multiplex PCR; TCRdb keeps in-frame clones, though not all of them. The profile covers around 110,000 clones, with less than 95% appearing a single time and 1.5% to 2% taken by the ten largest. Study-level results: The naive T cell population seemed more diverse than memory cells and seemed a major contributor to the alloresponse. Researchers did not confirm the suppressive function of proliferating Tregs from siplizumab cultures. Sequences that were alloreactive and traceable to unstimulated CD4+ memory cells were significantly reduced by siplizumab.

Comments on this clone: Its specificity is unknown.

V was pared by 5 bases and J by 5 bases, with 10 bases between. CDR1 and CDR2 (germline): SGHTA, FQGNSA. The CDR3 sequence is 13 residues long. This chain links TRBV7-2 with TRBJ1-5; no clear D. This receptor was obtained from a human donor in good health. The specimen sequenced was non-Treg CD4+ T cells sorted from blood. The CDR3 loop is CASSARGDQPQHF. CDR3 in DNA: TGTGCCAGCAGCGCCCGTGGGGATCAGCCCCAGCATTTT. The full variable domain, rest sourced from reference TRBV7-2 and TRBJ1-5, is GAGVSQSPSNKVTEKGKDVELRCDPISGHTALYWYRQSLGQGLEFLIYFQGNSAPDKSGLPSDRFSAERTGGSVSTLTIQRTQQEDSAVYLCASSARGDQPQHFGDGTRLSIL.